This record concerns one T cell receptor (beta chain) sequence. Gene names and germline match the mouse. The sequenced fragment ends 1 residue before the CDR3 boundary, so the rest is inferred from the germline J gene. Some clones are missing from TCRdb's copy, which holds only in-frame ones; the method was immunoSEQ multiplex PCR. The table shows approximately 47,000 clones, with roughly 73% occurring only once. The sample belongs to a study of tissue T cells after allogeneic stem cell transplantation. V gave up 0 bases and J gave up 0 bases; unmatched junction bases: 2. CDR3 length: 17 amino acids. CDR1 is LGHNA and CDR2 is YNLKQL in the germline V gene (reference sequence).

The specimen was sorted cells pooled from one or two spleens. The receptor was isolated from a pool of C57BL/6 mice in good health. The chain combines TRBV5 with TRBJ2-3; 11 bases match TRBD2. The covered CDR3 bases are TGTGCCAGCAGCCAAGATGACTGGGGGGGTAGTGCAGAAACGCTGTAT. Residues: CASSQDDWGGSAETLY. The whole CDR3 sequence reads CASSQDDWGGSAETLYF.